One sample yielded the 7 T cell receptor beta chains listed below, sequenced in a study of blood T cell repertoires in COVID-19. The repertoire was sequenced with immunoSEQ multiplex PCR; TCRdb's copy has only in-frame clones and lacks some. The table shows around 370,000 clones, with about 87% occurring only once. Sequencing was performed on peripheral blood. These receptors were collected from a woman aged 50 to 60 with COVID-19, enrolled during active disease.

The chain combines TRBV9 with TRBJ2-1; TRBD2 agrees at 8 bases. After removal of 3 bases from V and 5 bases from J, the junction contained 10 bases not matched to a gene. The germline gives CDR1 SGDLS, CDR2 YYNGEE. This CDR3 is 16 amino acids long. The CDR3 loop reads CASSGHPSGRNNEQFF. In DNA, the CDR3 is TGTGCCAGCAGCGGACACCCTAGCGGGCGTAACAATGAGCAGTTCTTC. The full variable domain, rest sourced from reference TRBV9 and TRBJ2-1, is DSGVTQTPKHLITATGQRVTLRCSPRSGDLSVYWYQQSLDQGLQFLIQYYNGEERAKGNILERFSAQQFPDLHSELNLSSLELGDSALYFCASSGHPSGRNNEQFFGPGTRLTVL.

Remarks on this clone: Mismatch with germline at one junction end may stem from a read error. The chain carries TRBV19 and TRBJ2-6; D not resolved. CDR1 LNHDA and CDR2 SQIVND come from the germline V gene (reference sequence). The CDR3 sequence is 13 residues long. The CDR3 loop reads CASSSYGANVLTF. As DNA, the CDR3 is TGTGCCAGCAGTAGCTATGGGGCCAACGTCCTGACTTTC.

V and J are TRBV19 and TRBJ2-1; perhaps TRBD2 as D (5 bases). CDR3 size: 15 residues. Germline lookup yields CDR1 LNHDA and CDR2 SQIVND (reference sequence). Trimming left V 7 bases short and J 6 bases short, with 19 bases between. DNA for the CDR3: TGTGCCAGTATTGCGACTATCTCGGTGGGCAATGAGCAGTTCTTC. As protein: CASIATISVGNEQFF.

This rearrangement joins TRBV6-2 or TRBV6-3 to TRBJ1-2; 8 bases map to TRBD1. Germline CDR1 is MNHEY and CDR2 is SVGEGT. The CDR3 loop spans 13 amino acids. The V gene end was trimmed by 2 bases and the J gene end by 4 bases; junction bases not matched to a gene: 0. For the CDR3, the DNA is TGTGCCAGCAGTTACCAGGGGGCCTATGGCTACACCTTC. Residues: CASSYQGAYGYTF.

Concerning this clone itself: The same CDR3 can be traced to other DNA sequences in this sample. The chain uses TRBV6-5 and TRBJ1-1, with D perhaps matching TRBD1 (5 bases). The CDR3 runs 13 residues. The V and J ends lost 5 bases and 1 base respectively, with 8 bases between them. Germline assignment: CDR1 MNHEY and CDR2 SVGAGI. CDR3 DNA sequence: TGTGCCAGCAGTCTGCAGGGGAACACTGAAGCTTTCTTT. This gives the protein CASSLQGNTEAFF.

The rearrangement joins TRBV2 to TRBJ1-1, with D unresolved. In germline, CDR1 is SNHLY, CDR2 FYNNEI. Between the trimmed V and J ends, which lost 5 bases and 6 bases, there was a span of 7 bases. This CDR3 is built from 11 residues. The CDR3 coding sequence is TGTGCCAGCAGTAAGCAGGCTGAAGCTTTCTTT. Translation gives CASSKQAEAFF.

The chain has TRBV24-1 and TRBJ2-1; TRBD1 is a possible D gene (6 bases). Germline CDR1 is KGHDR and CDR2 is SFDVKD. V lost 5 bases and J lost 7, with 14 bases in between. The CDR3 totals 14 residues. The CDR3 coding sequence is TGTGCCACCAGTGGTCTCCGGGACAATAATGAGCAGTTCTTC. It codes for CATSGLRDNNEQFF.